The 21 T cell receptor beta chains presented below share a single source sample, sequenced in a study of early T cells in non-severe SARS-CoV-2 infection. MiXCR, applied by TCRdb to the 5' RACE reads, yields one record per CDR3 protein. The table has about 83,000 distinct CDR3 sequences, 10% to 15% seen once. Material: whole blood. These TCRs come from an adult who was a healthcare worker with PCR-confirmed SARS-CoV-2 infection or an uninfected control (not recorded which).

The chain joins TRBV20-1 to TRBJ1-2; the D gene is possibly TRBD1 (6 bases). V lost 4 bases and J 5 bases, leaving 11 bases between the germline ends. The CDR3 sequence is 12 residues long. Looked up from germline, CDR1 is DFQATT and CDR2 is SNEGSKA (reference sequence). The CDR3 bases are TGCAGTGCTACCAACAGGGCGTATGGCTACACCTTC. It is translated as CSATNRAYGYTF.

This clonotype was recorded at least ten times. The rearrangement joins TRBV7-2 to TRBJ1-5; the D gene is possibly TRBD1 (5 bases). The CDR3 is 15 amino acids. V was pared by 4 bases and J by 5 bases, with 15 bases between. CDR1 and CDR2 from the germline V gene are SGHTA and FQGNSA. CDR3 loop: CASSSDGAGYQPQHF. CDR3 DNA: TGTGCCAGCAGCTCGGATGGGGCAGGGTATCAGCCCCAGCATTTT.

A single count supports this clonotype. The rearrangement uses TRBV4-1 and TRBJ1-5; no firm D call. This CDR3 has 16 residues. Germline loops: CDR1 MGHRA, CDR2 YSYEKL. V lost 1 base, J lost 4 bases, and 14 bases lay in between. The CDR3 sequence: CASSQVSGSSNQPQHF. DNA for the CDR3: TGCGCCAGCAGCCAAGTGAGTGGATCCTCAAATCAGCCCCAGCATTTT.

This clonotype was observed a handful of times. The V gene is TRBV3-1, the J gene TRBJ2-1; D remains ambiguous. The CDR3 loop spans 14 amino acids. In germline, CDR1 is LGHDT, CDR2 YNNKEL (reference sequence). The V and J ends lost 0 bases and 2 bases respectively, with 5 bases between them. The CDR3 sequence: CASSQEDAYNEQFF. CDR3 coding DNA: TGTGCCAGCAGCCAAGAGGATGCCTACAATGAGCAGTTCTTC.

This clonotype came up a few times. The chain carries TRBV7-8 and TRBJ2-1; D is ambiguous. The CDR3 contains 16 residues. V lost 1 base and J lost 1, with 11 bases in between. Looked up from germline, CDR1 is SGHVS and CDR2 is FQNEAQ. The CDR3 nucleotides are TGTGCCAGCAGCTTAGGTCTAACCTTATCCTACAATGAGCAGTTCTTC. Encoded protein: CASSLGLTLSYNEQFF.

This clonotype was found a few times. V is TRBV7-2 and J is TRBJ2-7; TRBD2 aligns across 13 bases. With V trimmed by 3 bases and J by 1 base, 9 bases remained unmatched. CDR3 size: 18 residues. CDR1 and CDR2 from the germline V gene are SGHTA and FQGNSA. CDR3 region: CASSFRTSGSRDSYEQYF. Written as DNA, the CDR3 is TGTGCCAGCAGCTTCCGGACTAGCGGGAGTAGGGATTCCTACGAGCAGTACTTC.

This clonotype was found a few times. This sequence joins TRBV6-5 and TRBJ1-5; D uncertain. Germline CDR1 and CDR2: MNHEY and SVGAGI. The CDR3 is 13 amino acids. V lost 5 bases, J lost 11 bases, and 16 bases lay in between. This CDR3 reads CASSVAVAYAQHF. The CDR3 nucleotides are TGTGCCAGCAGTGTGGCCGTGGCGTATGCCCAGCATTTT.

This clonotype occurred a few times. The V and J genes are TRBV11-2 and TRBJ2-1, with D unclear. There are 15 residues in the CDR3. Germline assignment: CDR1 SGHAT and CDR2 FQNNGV. The V and J ends lost 0 bases and 8 bases respectively, with 14 bases between them. The CDR3 reads CASSLDPTGWYEQFF. In nucleotides, the CDR3 is TGTGCCAGCAGCTTAGATCCAACGGGTTGGTATGAGCAGTTCTTC. The full variable domain, completed using reference TRBV11-2 and TRBJ2-1, is EAGVAQSPRYKIIEKRQSVAFWCNPISGHATLYWYQQILGQGPKLLIQFQNNGVVDDSQLPKDRFSAERLKGVDSTLKIQPAKLEDSAVYLCASSLDPTGWYEQFFGPGTRLTVL.

This chain joins TRBV5-4 and TRBJ1-5, with 7 nucleotides matching TRBD1. Germline CDR1 is SGHNT and CDR2 is YYREEE (reference sequence). The ends lost 10 bases at V and 4 bases at J; junction bases unmatched: 5. The CDR3 has 12 amino acids. CDR3 coding DNA: TGTGCCGTCCCAGGGGGAAATCAGCCCCAGCATTTT. Amino acids: CAVPGGNQPQHF.

This rearrangement joins TRBV2 to TRBJ1-1; possible D gene TRBD1, 5 bases. The germline V gene encodes CDR1 SNHLY and CDR2 FYNNEI. The CDR3 runs to 14 residues. Trimming took off 6 bases at V and 4 bases at J, with 15 bases between the two ends. CDR3 nucleotide sequence: TGTGCCAGCAGCGTTACGGGACGGTTCACTGAAGCTTTCTTT. It yields the protein CASSVTGRFTEAFF.

V is TRBV4-1 and J is TRBJ2-1, with 10 bases matching TRBD2. Germline-derived CDR1 and CDR2 are MGHRA and YSYEKL. V dropped 0 bases and J dropped 5; count of bases not matched to a gene: 16. This CDR3 is built from 20 residues. The DNA of the CDR3 is TGCGCCAGCAGCCAAGAAAGTACTAGCGGGACCCGAGCCAAAAACAATGAGCAGTTCTTC. Encoded protein: CASSQESTSGTRAKNNEQFF.

This chain's CDR3 is CASSRQGYNEQFF. In DNA, the CDR3 is TGTGCCAGCAGCCGACAGGGGTACAATGAGCAGTTCTTC. The gene calls are TRBV3-1 and TRBJ2-1; 8 nucleotides match TRBD1. Germline trimming cut 4 bases from V and 4 bases from J; bases unmatched to any gene: 0. CDR1 is LGHDT and CDR2 is YNNKEL in the germline V gene (reference sequence). The CDR3 spans 13 residues.

The chain is built from TRBV10-2 and TRBJ2-1; D is uncertain. Trimming cost V 3 bases and J 2 bases, with 8 bases left between them. The CDR3 is 14 amino acids. The germline V gene has CDR1 WSHSY and CDR2 SAAADI. The CDR3 region has the DNA TGCGCCAGCAGTGAACCATATCCCTACAATGAGCAGTTCTTC. Protein: CASSEPYPYNEQFF.

The chain combines TRBV9 with TRBJ2-3, with TRBD2 matching over 10 bases. Germline assignment: CDR1 SGDLS and CDR2 YYNGEE. This CDR3 spans 16 amino acids. J lost 4 bases, V lost 3 bases, and 8 bases had no gene match. In nucleotides, the CDR3 is TGTGCCAGCAGCGCCTCTAGCGGGAGTGTTTCAGATACGCAGTATTTT. Its protein product is CASSASSGSVSDTQYF. Full variable domain (remainder filled in from reference TRBV9 and TRBJ2-3): DSGVTQTPKHLITATGQRVTLRCSPRSGDLSVYWYQQSLDQGLQFLIQYYNGEERAKGNILERFSAQQFPDLHSELNLSSLELGDSALYFCASSASSGSVSDTQYFGPGTRLTVL.

This clonotype was found many times. CDR3 region: CASGSFGTSVSYNEQFF. The CDR3 DNA is TGTGCTAGTGGTTCGTTCGGGACTAGTGTTTCCTACAATGAGCAGTTCTTC. The chain employs TRBV12-5 and TRBJ2-1; 8 nucleotides align to TRBD2. The germline CDR1 and CDR2 sequences are LGHNT and FRNRAP. This CDR3 has 17 amino acids. The V gene end was trimmed by 4 bases and the J gene end by 1 base; junction bases not matched to a gene: 9.

This clonotype was found many times. The rearrangement joins TRBV6-2 or TRBV6-3 to TRBJ1-5; 7 bases fit TRBD1. CDR1 and CDR2 (germline): MNHEY, SVGEGT. This CDR3 spans 15 amino acids. Trimming at V came to 6 bases and at J to 7 bases, leaving 12 bases not matched to a gene. This CDR3 is CASRTTGSGEQPQHF. The CDR3 region has the DNA TGTGCCAGCAGAACGACAGGGTCGGGAGAACAGCCCCAGCATTTT.

The CDR3 DNA is TGTGCCAGCAGCTTAGCTTTACCGATAAATTCACCCCTCCACTTT. Protein: CASSLALPINSPLHF. This sequence joins TRBV7-9 and TRBJ1-6; D unclear. The germline V and J ends were trimmed by 0 bases and 7 bases, with 10 bases remaining between them. This CDR3 is built from 15 residues. Germline values: CDR1 SEHNR, CDR2 FQNEAQ (reference sequence).

In its sample, this clonotype was seen many times. The chain uses TRBV5-1 and TRBJ2-1, with TRBD2 matching 12 bases. The germline CDR1 and CDR2 sequences are SGHRS and YFSETQ. CDR3 length equals 15 residues. The junction had 8 bases not matched to a gene; V was cut back by 4 bases and J by 9 bases. Written as DNA, the CDR3 is TGCGCCAGCAGCGACAGACTAGCGGGAGAGGGTGAGCAGTTCTTC. Residues: CASSDRLAGEGEQFF.

In this sample, this clonotype turned up a few times. The chain is built from TRBV7-8 and TRBJ2-7; D is tentatively TRBD1 or TRBD2 (7 bases each). The CDR3 contains 15 residues. Germline V gene lookup returns CDR1 SGHVS and CDR2 FQNEAQ. V was trimmed by 0 bases and J by 5 bases, leaving 14 bases between them. The CDR3 DNA follows: TGTGCCAGCAGCTTAGCGGGGGGGCAGGGGGACGAGCAGTACTTC. Protein: CASSLAGGQGDEQYF.

This clonotype occurred many times. This sequence joins TRBV10-3 and TRBJ1-1; D remains ambiguous. Germline V gene lookup returns CDR1 ENHRY and CDR2 SYGVKD. V dropped 1 base and J dropped 5 bases, with 2 bases sitting between them. This CDR3 has 11 residues. CDR3: CAISEWTEAFF. The CDR3 region has the DNA TGTGCCATCAGTGAGTGGACTGAAGCTTTCTTT.

This clonotype has just a few counts. The genes are TRBV7-9 and TRBJ1-3; D is undetermined. Germline lookup yields CDR1 SEHNR and CDR2 FQNEAQ (reference sequence). Trimming took 10 bases from V and 4 from J, leaving 17 bases between them. The CDR3 has 14 residues. The CDR3 region is CATTNTAYGNTIYF. The CDR3 DNA is TGTGCCACCACTAACACGGCGTACGGAAACACCATATATTTT.